This paragraph reports one T cell receptor beta chain. What it recognizes is unknown. In TCRdb, the reads were re-called with MiXCR into one record per CDR3 protein. The repertoire has roughly 310,000 distinct CDR3 sequences, about 17% of them found once; the top ten carry around 13%. This entry is derived from a study of T cell repertoires in cytomegalovirus infection. Study at large: Public TCR beta signatures were indicative of both CMV infection and a matching HLA type. Overall study results and limits: CMV carriers having the relevant HLA were flagged by cumulative public TCR beta family frequency.

The TCR was taken from a human donor in good health (CMV status not recorded). Some clones in this sample may be carry-over from other donors' samples. Sequenced: PBMCs.

The CDR3 is CSAREGLGNQPQHF. The CDR3 nucleotides are TGCAGTGCTAGGGAGGGGCTCGGCAATCAGCCCCAGCATTTT. The chain has TRBV20-1 and TRBJ1-5, with D possibly being TRBD1 (5 bases). Germline V lookup: CDR1 DFQATT, CDR2 SNEGSKA (reference sequence). The CDR3 length is 14 residues. Trimming cost V 3 bases and J 2 bases, with 11 bases left between them.